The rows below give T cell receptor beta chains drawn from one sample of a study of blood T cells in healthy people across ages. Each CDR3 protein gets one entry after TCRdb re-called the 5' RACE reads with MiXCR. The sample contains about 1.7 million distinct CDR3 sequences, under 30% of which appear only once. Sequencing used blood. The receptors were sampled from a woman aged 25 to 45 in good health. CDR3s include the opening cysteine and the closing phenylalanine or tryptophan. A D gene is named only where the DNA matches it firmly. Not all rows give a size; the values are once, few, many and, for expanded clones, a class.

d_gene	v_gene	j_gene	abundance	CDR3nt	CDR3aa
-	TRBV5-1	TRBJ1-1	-	TGCGCCAGCAGCTTGTCCGGGAATCTGAGGAACACTGAAGCTTTCTTT	CASSLSGNLRNTEAFF
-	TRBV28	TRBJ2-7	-	TGTGCCAGCATAGCAGCCTACGAGCAGTACTTC	CASIAAYEQYF
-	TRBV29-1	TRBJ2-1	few	TGCAGCGTTGACGGTATAGGGTCAGAGACCCAGTTCTTC	CSVDGIGSETQFF
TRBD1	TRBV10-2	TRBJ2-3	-	TGCGCCAGCCTGGACAGGGAAAAAGATACGCAGTATTTT	CASLDREKDTQYF
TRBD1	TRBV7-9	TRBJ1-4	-	TGTGCCAGCACCTACACAGGGGGCCAGGGTGAAAAACTGTTTTTT	CASTYTGGQGEKLFF
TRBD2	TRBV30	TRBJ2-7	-	TGTGCCTGGAGTCTGGCTAGCGGAGAGCAGTACTTC	CAWSLASGEQYF
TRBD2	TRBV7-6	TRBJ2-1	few	TGTGCCAGCAGCCTCGGTGCTAGCGGGATTGGGGAGCAGTTCTTC	CASSLGASGIGEQFF
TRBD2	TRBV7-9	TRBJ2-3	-	TGTGCCAGCAGCTTTGGAGCGGGAGGGCCTGCAGATACGCAGTATTTT	CASSFGAGGPADTQYF
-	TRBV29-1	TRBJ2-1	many	TGCAGCGTTGCAAATTCGAGGTGGCGCTCCTACAATGAGCAGTTCTTC	CSVANSRWRSYNEQFF
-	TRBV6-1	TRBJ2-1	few	TGTGCCAGCAGTGAAGCGCTTCAGATCGGCAGTGAGCAGTTCTTC	CASSEALQIGSEQFF
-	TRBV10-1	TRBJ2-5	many	TGCGCCAGCAGGATTCCCCTGACAGGAGGGGAGACCCAGTACTTC	CASRIPLTGGETQYF
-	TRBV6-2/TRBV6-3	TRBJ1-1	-	TGTGCCAGCAGCCCGGTGTTGAGGGGTAGGAATGAAGCTTTCTTT	CASSPVLRGRNEAFF
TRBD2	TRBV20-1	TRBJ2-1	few	TGCAGTGCTAGAGATTTACGACGGACTAGCGGCCTTAATGAGCAGTTCTTC	CSARDLRRTSGLNEQFF
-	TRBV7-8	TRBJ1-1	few	TGTGCCAGCAGCTCCCACACGAACACTGAAGCTTTCTTT	CASSSHTNTEAFF
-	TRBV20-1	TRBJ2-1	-	TGCAGTGCCGCCACCGGGACTCTATTGAATGAGCAGTTCTTC	CSAATGTLLNEQFF
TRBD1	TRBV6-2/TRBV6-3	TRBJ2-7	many	TGTGCCAGCAGTTACGCCCCCGGGACAGTTTCCTACGAGCAGTACTTC	CASSYAPGTVSYEQYF
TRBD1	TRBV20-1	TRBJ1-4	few	TGCAGTGCTATTCGGCAGGGGGATGAAAAACTGTTTTTT	CSAIRQGDEKLFF
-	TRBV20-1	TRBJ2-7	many	TGCAGTGGAGGACTAACGGATACCTACGAGCAGTACTTC	CSGGLTDTYEQYF
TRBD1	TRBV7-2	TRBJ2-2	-	TGTGCCAGCAGGCCCGGGACAGGGGTCAACACCGGGGAGCTGTTTTTT	CASRPGTGVNTGELFF
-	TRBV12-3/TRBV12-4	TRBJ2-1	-	TGTGCCAGCACCACGGACCATGCCAATGAGCAGTTCTTC	CASTTDHANEQFF
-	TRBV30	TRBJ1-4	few	TGTGCCTGGAGGGGGAACTCTAATGAAAAACTGTTTTTT	CAWRGNSNEKLFF
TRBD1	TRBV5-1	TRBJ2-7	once	TGCGCCAGCAGCTTGGCCACAGGGGGCTCCTACGAGCAGTACTTC	CASSLATGGSYEQYF
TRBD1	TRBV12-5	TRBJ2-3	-	TGTGCTAGTGGTTTGGTACTCGACTGGGACAGGCCTTCCACAGATACGCAGTATTTT	CASGLVLDWDRPSTDTQYF
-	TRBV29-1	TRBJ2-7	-	TGCAGCGTGGCCGATGTAACCTCCTACGAGCAGTACTTC	CSVADVTSYEQYF
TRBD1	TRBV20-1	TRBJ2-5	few	TGCAGTGCTAGGGAGCGTGGACAGGGGGCGGCCCAGTACTTC	CSARERGQGAAQYF
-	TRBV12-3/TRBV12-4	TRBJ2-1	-	TGTGCCAGCAGTTTGGTGGCTGCTAGCGAGTTCTTC	CASSLVAASEFF
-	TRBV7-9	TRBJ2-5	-	TGTGCCAGCAGCTTTCGACGGTCCTACGGCGGGACAAAAGAGACCCAGTACTTC	CASSFRRSYGGTKETQYF
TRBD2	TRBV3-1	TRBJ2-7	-	TGTGCCAGCAGCCATCGGGGACTAGCGGACGAGCAGTACTTC	CASSHRGLADEQYF
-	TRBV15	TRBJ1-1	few	TGTGCCACCAGCAATAACTCAGAGGGCCTGTATGGTGAAGCTTTCTTT	CATSNNSEGLYGEAFF
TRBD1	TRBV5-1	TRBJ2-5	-	TGCGCCAGCAGCTTCCGACAGGGTAATAAAGAGACCCAGTACTTC	CASSFRQGNKETQYF
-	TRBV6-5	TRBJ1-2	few	TGTGCCAGCAGTTACTCCGGCCCCACAAACGGCTACACCTTC	CASSYSGPTNGYTF
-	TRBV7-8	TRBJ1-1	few	TGTGCCAGCAGCCCCCTCCCCGTGAACACTGAAGCTTTCTTT	CASSPLPVNTEAFF
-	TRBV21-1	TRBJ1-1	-	TGTGCCAGCAGCGCCCCCGGGGCTTTCTTT	CASSAPGAFF
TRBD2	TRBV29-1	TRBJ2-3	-	TGCAGCGTCCCTAGCGGGCACACGGATACGCAGTATTTT	CSVPSGHTDTQYF
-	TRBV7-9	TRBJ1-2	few	TGTGCCAGCAGCTCGGGGAGGTCGGCGGGGGACTACACCTTC	CASSSGRSAGDYTF
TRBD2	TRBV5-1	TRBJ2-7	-	TGCGCCAGCACCGGGACTAGCGGGACTGATGTCAAAGCCACCTACGAGCAGTACTTC	CASTGTSGTDVKATYEQYF
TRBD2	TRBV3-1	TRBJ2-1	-	TGTGCCAGCAGTAACTTCGGGACTAGCGGGAGGGCCGATGAGCAGTTCTTC	CASSNFGTSGRADEQFF
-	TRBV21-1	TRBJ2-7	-	TGTGCCAGCAGCGCACCGGCCATAGCGGAGGTCTACAATGAGCAGTACTTC	CASSAPAIAEVYNEQYF
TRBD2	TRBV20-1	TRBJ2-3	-	TGCAGTGCTAATTCCAGGACTAGCGGCCCAGGGGGGTCCACAGATACGCAGTATTTT	CSANSRTSGPGGSTDTQYF
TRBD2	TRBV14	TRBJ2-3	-	TGTGCCAGCAGCCCTCCCTTGGGAGCGGGAGGCTGGGATACGCAGTATTTT	CASSPPLGAGGWDTQYF
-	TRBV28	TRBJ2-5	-	TGTGCCAGCAGGCCTCACAGGCGTCAAGAGACCCAGTACTTC	CASRPHRRQETQYF
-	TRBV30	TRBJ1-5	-	TGTGCCTGGAGTGTCGGTCACAATCAGCCCCAGCATTTT	CAWSVGHNQPQHF
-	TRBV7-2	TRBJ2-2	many	TGTGCCAGCAGCCGACAAGTGAACACCGGGGAGCTGTTTTTT	CASSRQVNTGELFF
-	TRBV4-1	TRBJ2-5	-	TGCGCCAGCAGGAGCACGTCGGGGGCCTCCGGAGAGACCCGGTACTTC	CASRSTSGASGETRYF
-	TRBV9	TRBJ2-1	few	TGTGCCAGCAGCGTAGGTAGGGGGGGCCTTACAAATGAGCAGTTCTTC	CASSVGRGGLTNEQFF
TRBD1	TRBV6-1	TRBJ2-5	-	TGTGCCAGCAGTGATTCCCGGACAGGGGCCTTACAAGAGACCCAGTACTTC	CASSDSRTGALQETQYF